This T cell receptor beta chain emerged from a study of blood T cells in healthy people across ages. Per sample, extraction of total RNA gave at least 5 micrograms in every case. Germline lookup yields CDR1 SEHNR and CDR2 FQNEAQ (reference sequence). Trimming removed 7 bases at V and 3 bases at J, with 10 bases between. The CDR3 loop spans 13 amino acids. Alongside a J-beta primer mix, a sample-barcoded 5' primer served in a second PCR lasting about 6 to 11 cycles. TCRdb re-derived calls from the 5' RACE reads in MiXCR, one entry per CDR3 protein. The sample lists 800,000 to 1,300,000 distinct CDR3 sequences, roughly a quarter occurring once. The sample was also reused in another study, on T cells of mothers and their children. According to that study: Five or six children and their three healthy Caucasian mothers were the donors. Over 9 million TCR beta CDR3 reads were obtained from each mother, and roughly 2.9 million from each child. Persistent microchimeric T cell clones were sought, and none were detected.

Input material: blood. The sequence derives from a girl aged 2-15 years in good health. This chain joins TRBV7-9 and TRBJ2-1; D remains ambiguous. The CDR3 bases are TGTGCCAGCACCGACACCCTCTACAATGAGCAGTTCTTC. This gives the protein CASTDTLYNEQFF. Complete variable domain (other parts from reference TRBV7-9 and TRBJ2-1): DTGVSQNPRHKITKRGQNVTFRCDPISEHNRLYWYRQTLGQGPEFLTYFQNEAQLEKSRLLSDRFSAERPKGSFSTLEIQRTEQGDSAMYLCASTDTLYNEQFFGPGTRLTVL.